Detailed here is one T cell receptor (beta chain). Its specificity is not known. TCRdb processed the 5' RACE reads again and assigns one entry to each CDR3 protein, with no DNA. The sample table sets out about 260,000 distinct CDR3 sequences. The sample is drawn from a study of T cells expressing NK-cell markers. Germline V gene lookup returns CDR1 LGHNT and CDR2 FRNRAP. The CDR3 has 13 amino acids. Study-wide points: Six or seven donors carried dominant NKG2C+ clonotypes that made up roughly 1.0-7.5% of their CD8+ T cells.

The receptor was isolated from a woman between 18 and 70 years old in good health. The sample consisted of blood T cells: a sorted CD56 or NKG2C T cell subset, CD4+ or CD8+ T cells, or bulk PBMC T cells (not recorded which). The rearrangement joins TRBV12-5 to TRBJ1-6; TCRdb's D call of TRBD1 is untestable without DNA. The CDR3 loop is CASGLMTGSPLHF.